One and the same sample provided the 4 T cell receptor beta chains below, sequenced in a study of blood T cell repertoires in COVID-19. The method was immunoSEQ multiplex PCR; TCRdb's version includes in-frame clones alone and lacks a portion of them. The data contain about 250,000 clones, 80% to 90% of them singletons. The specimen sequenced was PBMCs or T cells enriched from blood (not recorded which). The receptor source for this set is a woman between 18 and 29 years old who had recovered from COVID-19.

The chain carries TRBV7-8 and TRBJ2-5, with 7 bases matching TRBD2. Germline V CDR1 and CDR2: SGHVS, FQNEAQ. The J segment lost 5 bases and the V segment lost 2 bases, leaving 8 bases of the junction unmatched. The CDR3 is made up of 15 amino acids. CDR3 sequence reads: CASSLIGGSIETQYF. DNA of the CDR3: TGTGCCAGCAGCTTAATCGGGGGGAGTATTGAGACCCAGTACTTC.

CDR3 sequence reads: CSGPWQGPCWPQHF. The CDR3 region has the DNA TGCAGCGGACCATGGCAGGGCCCGTGTTGGCCCCAGCATTTT. The chain couples TRBV29-1 to TRBJ1-5, with D possibly being TRBD1 (5 bases). Trimming took 7 bases from V and 9 from J, leaving 22 bases between them. The CDR3 runs 14 residues. The germline CDR1 and CDR2 sequences are SQVTM and ANQGSEA.

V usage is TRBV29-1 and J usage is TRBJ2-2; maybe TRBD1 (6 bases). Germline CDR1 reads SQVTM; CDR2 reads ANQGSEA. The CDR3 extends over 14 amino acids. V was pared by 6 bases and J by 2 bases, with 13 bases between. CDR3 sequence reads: CSVAGTRNTGELFF. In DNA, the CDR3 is TGCAGCGTCGCCGGGACAAGAAACACCGGGGAGCTGTTTTTT.

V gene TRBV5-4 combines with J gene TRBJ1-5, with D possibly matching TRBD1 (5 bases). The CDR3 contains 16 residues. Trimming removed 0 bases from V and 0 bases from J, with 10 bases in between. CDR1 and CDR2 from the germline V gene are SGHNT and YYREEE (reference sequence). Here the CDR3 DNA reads TGTGCCAGCAGCTTGGGTGGCAGGGCTAGCAATCAGCCCCAGCATTTT. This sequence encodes CASSLGGRASNQPQHF.